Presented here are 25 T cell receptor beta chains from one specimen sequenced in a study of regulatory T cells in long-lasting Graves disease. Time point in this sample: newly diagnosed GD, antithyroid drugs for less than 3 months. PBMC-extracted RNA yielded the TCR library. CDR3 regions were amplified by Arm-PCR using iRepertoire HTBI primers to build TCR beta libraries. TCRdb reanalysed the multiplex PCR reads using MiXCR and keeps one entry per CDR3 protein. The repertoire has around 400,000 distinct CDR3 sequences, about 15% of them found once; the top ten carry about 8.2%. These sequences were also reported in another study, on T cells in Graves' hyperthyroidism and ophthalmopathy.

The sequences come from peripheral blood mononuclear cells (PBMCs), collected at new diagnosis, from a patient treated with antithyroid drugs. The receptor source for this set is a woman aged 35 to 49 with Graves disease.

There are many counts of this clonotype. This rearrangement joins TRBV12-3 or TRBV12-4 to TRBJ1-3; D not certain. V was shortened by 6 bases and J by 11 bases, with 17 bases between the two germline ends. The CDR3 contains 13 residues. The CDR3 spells CASRSELLAAIYF. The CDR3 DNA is TGTGCCAGCAGGTCGGAGCTCCTCGCGGCCATATATTTT.

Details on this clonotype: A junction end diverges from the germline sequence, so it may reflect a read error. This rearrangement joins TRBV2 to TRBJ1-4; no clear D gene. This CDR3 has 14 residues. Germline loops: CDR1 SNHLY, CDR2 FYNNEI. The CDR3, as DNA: TGCGCCAGCAGCCAACAAGGGCCGCGTGAAAAACTGTTTTTT. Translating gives CASSQQGPREKLFF.

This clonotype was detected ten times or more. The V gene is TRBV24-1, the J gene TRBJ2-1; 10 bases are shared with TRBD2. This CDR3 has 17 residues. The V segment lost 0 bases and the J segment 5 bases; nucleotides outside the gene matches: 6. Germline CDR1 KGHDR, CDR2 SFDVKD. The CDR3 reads CATSDLASGSTHNEQFF. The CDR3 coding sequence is TGTGCCACCAGTGATTTGGCTAGCGGGAGTACACACAATGAGCAGTTCTTC.

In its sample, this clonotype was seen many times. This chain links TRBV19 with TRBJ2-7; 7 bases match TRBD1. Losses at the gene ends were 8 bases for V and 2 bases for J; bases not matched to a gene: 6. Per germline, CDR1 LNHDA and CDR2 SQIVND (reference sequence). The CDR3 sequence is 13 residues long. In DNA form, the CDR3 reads TGTGCCAGTGGAGACAGGGACCCCTACGAGCAGTACTTC. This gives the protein CASGDRDPYEQYF.

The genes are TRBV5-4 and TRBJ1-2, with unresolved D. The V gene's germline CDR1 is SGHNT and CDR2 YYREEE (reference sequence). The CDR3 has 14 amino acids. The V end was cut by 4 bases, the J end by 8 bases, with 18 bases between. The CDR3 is CASSPRVERRGYTF. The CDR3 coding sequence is TGTGCCAGCAGCCCGCGGGTTGAACGGCGGGGCTACACCTTC.

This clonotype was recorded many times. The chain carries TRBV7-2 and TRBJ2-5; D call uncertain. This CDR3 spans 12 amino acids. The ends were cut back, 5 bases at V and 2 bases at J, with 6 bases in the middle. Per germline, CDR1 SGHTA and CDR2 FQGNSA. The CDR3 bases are TGTGCCAGCAGCGGGTATCAAGAGACCCAGTACTTC. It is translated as CASSGYQETQYF.

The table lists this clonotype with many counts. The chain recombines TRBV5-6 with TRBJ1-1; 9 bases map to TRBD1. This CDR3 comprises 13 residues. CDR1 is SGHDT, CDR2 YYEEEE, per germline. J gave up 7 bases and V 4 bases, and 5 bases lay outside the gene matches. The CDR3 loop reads CASSRTGADEAFF. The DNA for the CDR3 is TGTGCCAGCAGCCGGACAGGGGCAGATGAAGCTTTCTTT.

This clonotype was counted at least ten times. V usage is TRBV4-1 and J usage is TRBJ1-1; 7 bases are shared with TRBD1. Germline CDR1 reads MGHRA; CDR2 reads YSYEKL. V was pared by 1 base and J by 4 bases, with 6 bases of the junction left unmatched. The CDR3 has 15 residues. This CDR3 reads CASSQGYPGGTEAFF. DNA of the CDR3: TGCGCCAGCAGCCAAGGATATCCAGGGGGCACTGAAGCTTTCTTT.

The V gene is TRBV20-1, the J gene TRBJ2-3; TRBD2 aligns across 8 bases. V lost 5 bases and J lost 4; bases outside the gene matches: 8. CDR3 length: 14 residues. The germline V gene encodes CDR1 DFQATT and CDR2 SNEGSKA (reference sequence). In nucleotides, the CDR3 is TGCAGTGCTTTCCTAGCGGGTATATCAGATACGCAGTATTTT. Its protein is CSAFLAGISDTQYF.

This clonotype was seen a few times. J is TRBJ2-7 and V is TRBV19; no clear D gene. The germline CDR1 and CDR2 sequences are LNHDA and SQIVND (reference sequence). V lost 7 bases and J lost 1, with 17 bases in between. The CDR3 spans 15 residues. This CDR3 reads CASTPRLGPSYEQYF. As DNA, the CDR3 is TGTGCCAGTACCCCCAGGTTAGGGCCGTCCTACGAGCAGTACTTC.

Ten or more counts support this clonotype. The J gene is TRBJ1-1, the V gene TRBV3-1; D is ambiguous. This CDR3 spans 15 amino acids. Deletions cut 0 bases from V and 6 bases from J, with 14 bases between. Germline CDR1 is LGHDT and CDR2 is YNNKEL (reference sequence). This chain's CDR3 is CASSQDNFREPEAFF. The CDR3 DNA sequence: TGTGCCAGCAGCCAAGATAATTTCCGGGAACCTGAAGCTTTCTTT. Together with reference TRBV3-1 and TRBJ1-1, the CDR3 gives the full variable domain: DTAVSQTPKYLVTQMGNDKSIKCEQNLGHDTMYWYKQDSKKFLKIMFSYNNKELIINETVPNRFSPKSPDKAHLNLHINSLELGDSAVYFCASSQDNFREPEAFFGQGTRLTVV.

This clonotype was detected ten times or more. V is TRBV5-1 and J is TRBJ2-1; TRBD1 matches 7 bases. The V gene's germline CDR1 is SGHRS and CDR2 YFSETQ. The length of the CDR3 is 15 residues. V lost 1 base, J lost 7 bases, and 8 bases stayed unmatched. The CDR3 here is CASSLTGASFNEQFF. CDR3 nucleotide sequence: TGCGCCAGCAGCTTGACAGGGGCTAGTTTTAATGAGCAGTTCTTC.

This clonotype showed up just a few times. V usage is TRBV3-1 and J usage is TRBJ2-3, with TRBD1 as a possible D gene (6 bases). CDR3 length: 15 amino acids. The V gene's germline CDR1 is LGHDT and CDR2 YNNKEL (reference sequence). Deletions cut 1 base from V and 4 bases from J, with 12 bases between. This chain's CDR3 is CASSQGGRGADTQYF. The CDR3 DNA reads TGTGCCAGCAGCCAAGGAGGCAGGGGCGCAGATACGCAGTATTTT.

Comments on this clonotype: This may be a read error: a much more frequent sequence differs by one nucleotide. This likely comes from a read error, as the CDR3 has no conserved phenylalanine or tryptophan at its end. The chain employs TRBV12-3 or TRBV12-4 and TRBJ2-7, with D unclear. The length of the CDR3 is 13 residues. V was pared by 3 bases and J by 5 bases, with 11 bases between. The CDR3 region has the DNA TGTGCCAGCAGTTTGAGTGGGCCCGACGAGCAGTACCTC. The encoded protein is CASSLSGPDEQYL.

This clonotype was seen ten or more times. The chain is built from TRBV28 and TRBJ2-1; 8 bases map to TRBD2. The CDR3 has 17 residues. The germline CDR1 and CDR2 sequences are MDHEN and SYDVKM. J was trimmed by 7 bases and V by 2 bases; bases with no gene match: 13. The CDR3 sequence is CASSLQLGSGSGNEQFF. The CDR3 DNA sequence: TGTGCCAGCAGTTTACAACTCGGGAGCGGGAGTGGGAATGAGCAGTTCTTC. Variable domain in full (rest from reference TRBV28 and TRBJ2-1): DVKVTQSSRYLVKRTGEKVFLECVQDMDHENMFWYRQDPGLGLRLIYFSYDVKMKEKGDIPEGYSVSREKKERFSLILESASTNQTSMYLCASSLQLGSGSGNEQFFGPGTRLTVL.

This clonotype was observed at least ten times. This chain's CDR3 is CASSSPRASSYNEQFF. For the CDR3, the DNA is TGTGCCAGCAGCTCGCCGAGAGCGAGCTCCTACAATGAGCAGTTCTTC. The rearrangement joins TRBV11-2 to TRBJ2-1; D is unresolved. The germline V gene encodes CDR1 SGHAT and CDR2 FQNNGV. Trimming took 4 bases from V and 0 from J, leaving 13 bases between them. This CDR3 has 16 amino acids. The whole variable domain, filled in from reference TRBV11-2 and TRBJ2-1, reads EAGVAQSPRYKIIEKRQSVAFWCNPISGHATLYWYQQILGQGPKLLIQFQNNGVVDDSQLPKDRFSAERLKGVDSTLKIQPAKLEDSAVYLCASSSPRASSYNEQFFGPGTRLTVL.

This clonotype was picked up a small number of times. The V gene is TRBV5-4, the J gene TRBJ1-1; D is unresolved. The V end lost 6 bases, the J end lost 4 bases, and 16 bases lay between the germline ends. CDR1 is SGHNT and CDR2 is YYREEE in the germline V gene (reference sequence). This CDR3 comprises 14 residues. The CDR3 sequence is CASTSTSSPTEAFF. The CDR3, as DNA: TGTGCCAGCACTTCCACATCGTCCCCCACTGAAGCTTTCTTT. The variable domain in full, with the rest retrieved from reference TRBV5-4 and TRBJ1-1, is ETGVTQSPTHLIKTRGQQVTLRCSSQSGHNTVSWYQQALGQGPQFIFQYYREEENGRGNFPPRFSGLQFPNYSSELNVNALELDDSALYLCASTSTSSPTEAFFGQGTRLTVV.

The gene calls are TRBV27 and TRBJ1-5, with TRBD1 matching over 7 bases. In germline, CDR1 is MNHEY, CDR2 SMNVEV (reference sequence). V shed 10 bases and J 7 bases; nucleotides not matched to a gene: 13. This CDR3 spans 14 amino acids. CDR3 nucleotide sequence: TGTGCCACTCCAGCGGTCAGGGGGGACCAGCCCCAGCATTTT. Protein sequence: CATPAVRGDQPQHF.

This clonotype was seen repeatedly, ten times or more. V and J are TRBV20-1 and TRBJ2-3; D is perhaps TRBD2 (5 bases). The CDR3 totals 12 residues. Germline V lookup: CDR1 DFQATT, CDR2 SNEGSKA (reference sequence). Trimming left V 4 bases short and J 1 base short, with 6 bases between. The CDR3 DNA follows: TGCAGTGCTATGCGGGGCACAGATACGCAGTATTTT. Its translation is CSAMRGTDTQYF.

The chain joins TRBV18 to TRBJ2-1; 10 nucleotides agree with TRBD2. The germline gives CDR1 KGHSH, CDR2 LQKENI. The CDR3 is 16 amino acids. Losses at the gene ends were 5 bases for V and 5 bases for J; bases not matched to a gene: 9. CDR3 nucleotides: TGTGCCAGCTCATCTCGACTAGCGGGTACCCACAATGAGCAGTTCTTC. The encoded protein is CASSSRLAGTHNEQFF. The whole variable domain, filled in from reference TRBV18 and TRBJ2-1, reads NAGVMQNPRHLVRRRGQEARLRCSPMKGHSHVYWYRQLPEEGLKFMVYLQKENIIDESGMPKERFSAEFPKEGPSILRIQQVVRGDSAAYFCASSSRLAGTHNEQFFGPGTRLTVL.

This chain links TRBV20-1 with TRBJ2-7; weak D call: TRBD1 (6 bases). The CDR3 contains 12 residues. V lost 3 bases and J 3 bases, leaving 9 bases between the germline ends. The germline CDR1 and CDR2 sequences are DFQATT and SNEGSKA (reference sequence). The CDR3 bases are TGCAGTGCTAGGGAACAGGGCTACGAGCAGTACTTC. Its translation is CSAREQGYEQYF.

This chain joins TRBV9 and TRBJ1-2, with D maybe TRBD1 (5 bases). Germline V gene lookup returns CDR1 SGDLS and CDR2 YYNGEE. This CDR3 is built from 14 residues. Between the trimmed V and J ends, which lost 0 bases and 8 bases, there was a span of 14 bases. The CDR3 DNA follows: TGTGCCAGCAGCGTAGGTCCGGGGCCCTCGGGCTACACCTTC. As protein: CASSVGPGPSGYTF.

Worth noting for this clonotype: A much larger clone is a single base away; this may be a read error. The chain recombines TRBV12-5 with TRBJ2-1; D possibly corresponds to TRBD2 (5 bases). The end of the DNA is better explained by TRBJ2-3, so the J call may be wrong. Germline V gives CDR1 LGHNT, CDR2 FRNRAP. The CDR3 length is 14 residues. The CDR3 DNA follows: TGTGCTAGTGGTCCGAGCCCTAGCAGTTATACGCAGTATTTT. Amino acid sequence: CASGPSPSSYTQYF.

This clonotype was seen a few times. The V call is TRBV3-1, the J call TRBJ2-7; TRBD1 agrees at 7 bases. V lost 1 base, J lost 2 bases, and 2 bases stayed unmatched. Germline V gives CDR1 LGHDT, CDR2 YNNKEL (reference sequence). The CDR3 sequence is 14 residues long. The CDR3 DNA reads TGTGCCAGCAGCCAAGCGGGACAGCCCTACGAGCAGTACTTC. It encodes CASSQAGQPYEQYF.

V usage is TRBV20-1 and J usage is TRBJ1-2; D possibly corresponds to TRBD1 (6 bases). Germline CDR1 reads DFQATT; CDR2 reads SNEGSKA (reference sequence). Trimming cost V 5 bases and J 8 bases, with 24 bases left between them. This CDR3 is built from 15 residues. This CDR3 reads CSAPPTAGQIRGYTF. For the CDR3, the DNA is TGCAGTGCTCCCCCCACGGCGGGACAAATAAGAGGCTACACCTTC.